Below, 25 T cell receptor beta chains from the same sample are listed, as sequenced in a study of regulatory T cells in long-lasting Graves disease. The sample's time point: persistent/refractory GD, antithyroid drugs over 5 years with positive TRAb. Following extraction of RNA from PBMCs, that RNA was used to make the TCR library. Both iRepertoire HTBI primers and Arm-PCR of CDR3 regions were used to build the TCR beta libraries. TCRdb re-analysed the multiplex PCR reads in MiXCR, keeping a single row per CDR3 protein. The sample holds roughly 500,000 distinct CDR3 sequences; roughly 21% are singletons and the top ten take about 6.6%. The sequencing here drew on peripheral blood mononuclear cells (PBMCs), taken when the disease was refractory, from a patient treated with antithyroid drugs. The origin of the receptors is a female donor with Graves disease.

In this sample, this clonotype turned up a few times. The chain has TRBV6-1 and TRBJ1-5; TRBD1 agrees at 7 bases. The CDR3 covers 14 residues. Germline values: CDR1 MNHNS, CDR2 SASEGT. The junction had 8 bases not matched to a gene; V was cut back by 6 bases and J by 6 bases. CDR3: CASSPTGLGQPQHF. As DNA, the CDR3 is TGTGCCAGCAGCCCGACAGGGTTAGGTCAGCCCCAGCATTTT.

The chain employs TRBV9 and TRBJ2-5; the D is unclear. This CDR3 has 15 amino acids. Between the trimmed V and J ends, which lost 1 base and 5 bases, there was a span of 15 bases. In germline, CDR1 is SGDLS, CDR2 YYNGEE. For the CDR3, the DNA is TGTGCCAGCAGCGTATTAGGCCGTCTGGGGGAGACCCAGTACTTC. It codes for CASSVLGRLGETQYF.

Many counts were recorded for this clonotype. This chain uses TRBV12-3 or TRBV12-4 with TRBJ2-7; TRBD1 matches at 8 bases. V was clipped by 5 bases and J by 2 bases; unmatched bases: 8. The CDR3 loop spans 15 amino acids. The CDR3 DNA reads TGTGCCAGCAGTCAAGGGACAGGATATCCCTACGAGCAGTACTTC. It translates to CASSQGTGYPYEQYF.

This clonotype was seen once. This chain links TRBV14 with TRBJ1-1; no reliable D call. The CDR3 covers 13 residues. Germline CDR1 is SGHDN and CDR2 is FVKESK. The ends were cut back, 4 bases at V and 7 bases at J, with 13 bases in the middle. The CDR3 nucleotides are TGTGCCAGCAGCCCAAGACGGGTTGTTGAAGCTTTCTTT. Amino acids: CASSPRRVVEAFF.

This clonotype has a count of ten or more. DNA for the CDR3: TGTGCCAGCAGTTTAAGAGCTATGGTGGAGACCCAGTACTTC. Protein sequence: CASSLRAMVETQYF. This rearrangement joins TRBV28 to TRBJ2-5; D not certain. Germline loops: CDR1 MDHEN, CDR2 SYDVKM. The CDR3 loop spans 14 amino acids. Between the trimmed V and J ends, which lost 2 bases and 5 bases, there was a span of 12 bases.

This clonotype has ten or more counts. This chain uses TRBV15 with TRBJ1-4; the D gene is possibly TRBD1 (5 bases). Germline-derived CDR1 and CDR2 are LNHNV and YYDKDF (reference sequence). V lost 0 bases to trimming and J lost 6 bases, with 14 bases between them. The CDR3 is 16 residues long. The CDR3 nucleotides are TGTGCCACCAGCAGAGACTTTCCCAGGGCGGATGAAAAACTGTTTTTT. Amino acid sequence: CATSRDFPRADEKLFF.

The chain couples TRBV6-5 to TRBJ2-7; 7 nucleotides agree with TRBD1. J gave up 0 bases and V 2 bases, and 4 bases lay outside the gene matches. Germline lookup yields CDR1 MNHEY and CDR2 SVGAGI. The length of the CDR3 is 15 residues. The CDR3 nucleotides read TGTGCCAGCAGTTACAGGGGGCCAGACTCCTACGAGCAGTACTTC. Its translation: CASSYRGPDSYEQYF.

This chain connects TRBV27 to TRBJ1-2; maybe TRBD1 (6 bases). The CDR3 consists of 12 residues. The V and J ends lost 6 bases and 8 bases respectively, with 13 bases between them. Germline assignment: CDR1 MNHEY and CDR2 SMNVEV (reference sequence). CDR3 protein: CASSSQGLGYTF. For the CDR3, the DNA is TGTGCCAGCAGCTCACAGGGACTGGGCTACACCTTC.

Notes on this clonotype: This may be a read error: a much more frequent sequence differs by one nucleotide. Here the CDR3 omits its conserved ending phenylalanine or tryptophan, so a read error is the likely source. The rearrangement links TRBV7-3 to TRBJ1-2, with no clear D. Germline V CDR1 and CDR2: SGHTA, FQGTGA. The CDR3 spans 15 residues. Trimming removed 1 base from V and 2 bases from J, with 11 bases in between. DNA of the CDR3: TGTGCCAGCAGCTTAAACCCGACGGAAAACTATGGCTACACCCTC. Its protein product is CASSLNPTENYGYTL.

This clonotype was observed a handful of times. The V call is TRBV7-9, the J call TRBJ2-7; D perhaps matches TRBD1 (6 bases). The CDR3 is 14 residues long. The V gene lost 1 base and the J gene lost 2 bases, with 9 bases spanning the gap. In germline, CDR1 is SEHNR, CDR2 FQNEAQ (reference sequence). The DNA for the CDR3 is TGTGCCAGCAGCTTAGACGACAGGCCCTACGAGCAGTACTTC. As protein: CASSLDDRPYEQYF.

This clonotype was picked up a small number of times. A much bigger clone sits one base away, suggesting this may be a read error. In DNA form, the CDR3 reads TGTGCCAGCAGCTTAGAGGAGTACCAGCCCCAGCATTTT. Its translation: CASSLEEYQPQHF. The chain employs TRBV11-2 and TRBJ1-5; no clear D gene. The V end lost 0 bases, the J end lost 7 bases, and 7 bases lay between the germline ends. The germline CDR1 and CDR2 sequences are SGHAT and FQNNGV. This CDR3 contains 13 residues.

The sample holds a few counts of this clonotype. The chain recombines TRBV14 with TRBJ2-7; D is tentatively TRBD1 or TRBD2 (5 bases each). In germline, CDR1 is SGHDN, CDR2 FVKESK. This CDR3 is 14 amino acids long. V lost 4 bases and J 5 bases, leaving 15 bases between the germline ends. The CDR3 DNA reads as TGTGCCAGCAGCCTTTCCGGGACGGCAGACGAGCAGTACTTC. Amino acid sequence: CASSLSGTADEQYF.

CDR3 region: CASSLTGSRRTEAFF. The CDR3 DNA reads TGTGCCAGCAGCTTGACAGGGAGCAGAAGGACTGAAGCTTTCTTT. The V gene is TRBV5-5, the J gene TRBJ1-1, with D possibly TRBD1 on 6 matching bases. Trimming took off 1 base at V and 5 bases at J, with 15 bases between the two ends. The CDR3 has 15 amino acids. Germline-derived CDR1 and CDR2 are SGHKS and YYEKEE (reference sequence).

V and J are TRBV20-1 and TRBJ1-1; no firm D call. Germline V gene data show CDR1 as DFQATT and CDR2 as SNEGSKA (reference sequence). V lost 6 bases and J 7 bases, leaving 18 bases between the germline ends. This CDR3 is 13 amino acids long. CDR3 in DNA: TGCAGTGCCAGTCGACCCGAGAAGGTTGAAGCTTTCTTT. It is translated as CSASRPEKVEAFF.

This clonotype was detected only a few times. The chain employs TRBV3-1 and TRBJ2-7; D is unresolved. This CDR3 contains 15 residues. The germline V gene encodes CDR1 LGHDT and CDR2 YNNKEL (reference sequence). Trimming pared 0 bases from V and 2 bases from J, leaving 11 bases between. CDR3: CASSQEGRFPYEQYF. The CDR3 region has the DNA TGTGCCAGCAGCCAAGAGGGCAGGTTCCCCTACGAGCAGTACTTC.

This clonotype was recorded many times. This rearrangement joins TRBV5-1 to TRBJ1-2, with D tentatively TRBD1 (5 bases). This CDR3 is built from 16 residues. Looked up from germline, CDR1 is SGHRS and CDR2 is YFSETQ. Trimming stripped 5 bases from V and 2 bases from J, with 19 bases between. The CDR3 sequence is CASSYTYRTTNYGYTF. CDR3 sequence (DNA): TGCGCCAGCAGTTACACCTACAGGACGACGAACTATGGCTACACCTTC. Combining the CDR3 with reference TRBV5-1 and TRBJ1-2 gives the whole variable domain KAGVTQTPRYLIKTRGQQVTLSCSPISGHRSVSWYQQTPGQGLQFLFEYFSETQRNKGNFPGRFSGRQFSNSRSEMNVSTLELGDSALYLCASSYTYRTTNYGYTFGSGTRLTVV.

The chain recombines TRBV19 with TRBJ1-5; D might be TRBD1 (6 bases). This CDR3 is 14 amino acids long. The germline CDR1 and CDR2 sequences are LNHDA and SQIVND (reference sequence). V was shortened by 3 bases and J by 4 bases, with 10 bases between the two germline ends. The CDR3 is CASSMGAGNQPQHF. The CDR3 nucleotides are TGTGCCAGTAGTATGGGGGCAGGGAATCAGCCCCAGCATTTT.

Many counts were recorded for this clonotype. The chain combines TRBV28 with TRBJ1-5; D gene ambiguous. Germline loops: CDR1 MDHEN, CDR2 SYDVKM. The CDR3 is 14 amino acids. V was clipped by 1 base and J by 0 bases, with 4 bases between them. The CDR3 sequence is CASSLLSSNQPQHF. The CDR3 DNA is TGTGCCAGCAGTTTATTGTCTAGCAATCAGCCCCAGCATTTT.

The rearrangement links TRBV20-1 to TRBJ2-7; TRBD1 agrees at 7 bases. The V segment lost 7 bases and the J segment 1 base; nucleotides outside the gene matches: 4. CDR3 length: 12 amino acids. Germline-derived CDR1 and CDR2 are DFQATT and SNEGSKA (reference sequence). CDR3 sequence reads: CSGQGNSYEQYF. DNA of the CDR3: TGCAGTGGACAGGGAAATTCCTACGAGCAGTACTTC.

The sample holds a few counts of this clonotype. CDR3 in amino acids: CASSQGRDRVGPEAFF. CDR3 nucleotides: TGTGCCAGCAGCCAAGGACGGGACAGGGTAGGGCCTGAAGCTTTCTTT. V usage is TRBV14 and J usage is TRBJ1-1; TRBD1 aligns across 9 bases. CDR1 and CDR2 from the germline V gene are SGHDN and FVKESK. The CDR3 covers 16 residues. After removal of 1 base from V and 6 bases from J, the junction contained 9 bases not matched to a gene. Full variable domain (missing parts from reference TRBV14 and TRBJ1-1): EAGVTQFPSHSVIEKGQTVTLRCDPISGHDNLYWYRRVMGKEIKFLLHFVKESKQDESGMPNNRFLAERTGGTYSTLKVQPAELEDSGVYFCASSQGRDRVGPEAFFGQGTRLTVV.

In this sample, this clonotype turned up many times. The chain links TRBV12-5 to TRBJ2-5, with D uncertain. Germline V CDR1 and CDR2: LGHNT, FRNRAP. V was shortened by 6 bases and J by 2 bases, with 4 bases between the two germline ends. The CDR3 extends over 11 amino acids. Here the CDR3 reads CASGFQETQYF. CDR3 in DNA: TGTGCTAGTGGGTTTCAAGAGACCCAGTACTTC.

This clonotype came up many times. V and J are TRBV6-1 and TRBJ2-7; D gene uncertain. The germline V and J ends were trimmed by 8 bases and 2 bases, with 10 bases remaining between them. The CDR3 totals 12 residues. The germline V gene encodes CDR1 MNHNS and CDR2 SASEGT. This CDR3 is CASAPGPYEQYF. The CDR3 nucleotides are TGTGCCAGCGCCCCGGGTCCCTACGAGCAGTACTTC.

This clonotype was detected a few times. CDR3 bases: TGTGCCAGCAGCTACCTAGCTTTCCAAGAGACCCAGTACTTC. It specifies CASSYLAFQETQYF. The chain is built from TRBV12-3 or TRBV12-4 and TRBJ2-5, with D possibly matching TRBD2 (5 bases). V was pared by 6 bases and J by 1 base, with 12 bases between. This CDR3 has 14 amino acids.

The genes are TRBV12-3 or TRBV12-4 and TRBJ1-2; 9 bases fit TRBD1. Losses at the gene ends were 6 bases for V and 2 bases for J; bases not matched to a gene: 10. This CDR3 region has 16 residues. This CDR3 reads CASRPGQGLGNYGYTF. The CDR3 nucleotides are TGTGCCAGCAGGCCGGGACAGGGCCTAGGGAACTATGGCTACACCTTC.

This clonotype was seen ten or more times. The rearrangement joins TRBV7-8 to TRBJ1-5; the D gene is possibly TRBD1 (6 bases). This CDR3 comprises 15 residues. In germline, CDR1 is SGHVS, CDR2 FQNEAQ. The V and J ends lost 2 bases and 5 bases respectively, with 13 bases between them. CDR3 sequence: CASSLLGQPDQPQHF. The CDR3 DNA reads as TGTGCCAGCAGCTTATTAGGACAGCCTGATCAGCCCCAGCATTTT.